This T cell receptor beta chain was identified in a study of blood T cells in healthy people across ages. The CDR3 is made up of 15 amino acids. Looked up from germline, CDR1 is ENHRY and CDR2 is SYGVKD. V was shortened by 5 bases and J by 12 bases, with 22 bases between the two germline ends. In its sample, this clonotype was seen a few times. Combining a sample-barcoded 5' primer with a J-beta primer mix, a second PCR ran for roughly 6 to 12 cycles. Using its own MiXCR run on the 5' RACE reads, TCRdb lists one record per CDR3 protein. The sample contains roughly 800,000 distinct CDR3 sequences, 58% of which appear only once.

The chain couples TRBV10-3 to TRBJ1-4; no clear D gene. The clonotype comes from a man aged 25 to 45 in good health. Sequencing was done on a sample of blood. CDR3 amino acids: CAISRTRNSTFELFF. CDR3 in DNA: TGTGCCATCAGTCGGACGCGAAATTCCACCTTCGAACTGTTTTTT.